In this sample, the clone carrying this T cell receptor beta chain turned up once. The sample belongs to a study of blood T cell repertoires in COVID-19. Only in-frame clones appear in the TCRdb table, and some are missing; sequencing was by immunoSEQ multiplex PCR. The sample holds fewer than 60,000 clones; 90% are singletons and the top ten take almost 4%. The CDR3 runs to 13 residues. Trimming removed 7 bases from V and 4 bases from J, with 13 bases in between. Germline V gene lookup returns CDR1 MNHEY and CDR2 SVGAGI. The rearrangement uses TRBV6-5 and TRBJ1-1, with D possibly being TRBD1 (5 bases). Sample: peripheral blood. This receptor was taken from a human donor in a cohort sampled during active COVID-19. CDR3 in amino acids: CASKTQGLTEAFF. The CDR3 DNA sequence: TGTGCCAGCAAGACCCAGGGTCTCACTGAAGCTTTCTTT.